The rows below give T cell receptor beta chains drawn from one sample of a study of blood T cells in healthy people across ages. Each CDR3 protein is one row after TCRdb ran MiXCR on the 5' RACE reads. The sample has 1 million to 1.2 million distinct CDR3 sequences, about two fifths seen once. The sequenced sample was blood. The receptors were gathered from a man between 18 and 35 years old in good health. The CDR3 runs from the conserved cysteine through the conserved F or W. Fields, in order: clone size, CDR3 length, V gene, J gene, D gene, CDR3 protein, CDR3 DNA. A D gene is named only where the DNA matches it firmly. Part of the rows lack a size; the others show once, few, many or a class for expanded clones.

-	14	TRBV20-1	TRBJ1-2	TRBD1	CSARFISGGYGYTF	TGCAGTGCTAGATTCATTTCAGGGGGCTATGGCTACACCTTC
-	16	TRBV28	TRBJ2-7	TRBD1	CASRARQGLMSYEQYF	TGTGCCAGCAGGGCCAGACAGGGCCTAATGTCCTACGAGCAGTACTTC
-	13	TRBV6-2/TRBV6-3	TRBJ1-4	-	CASGRGTNEKLFF	TGTGCCAGCGGCCGGGGAACTAATGAAAAACTGTTTTTT
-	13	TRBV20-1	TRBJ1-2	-	CSAVVSSNYGYTF	TGCAGTGCCGTCGTCAGCTCTAACTATGGCTACACCTTC
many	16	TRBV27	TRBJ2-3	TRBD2	CASSFGGGAGADTQYF	TGTGCCAGCAGTTTCGGCGGGGGGGCCGGTGCAGATACGCAGTATTTT
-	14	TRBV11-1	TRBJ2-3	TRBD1	CASSPRGLGDTQYF	TGTGCCAGCAGCCCTAGGGGGCTTGGAGATACGCAGTATTTT
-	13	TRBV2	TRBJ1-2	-	CASSPSRGYGYTF	TGTGCCAGCAGCCCCTCGCGGGGCTATGGCTACACCTTC
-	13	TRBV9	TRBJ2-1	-	CASGTAQYNEQFF	TGTGCCAGCGGGACTGCCCAATACAATGAGCAGTTCTTC
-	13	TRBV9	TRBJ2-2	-	CASSVGDTGELFF	TGTGCCAGCAGCGTAGGTGACACCGGGGAGCTGTTTTTT
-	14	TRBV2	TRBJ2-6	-	CASRRGTGANVLTF	TGTGCCAGTCGAAGGGGAACTGGGGCCAACGTCCTGACTTTT
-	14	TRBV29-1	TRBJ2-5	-	CSVGGTQYVGTQYF	TGCAGCGTTGGAGGGACCCAATACGTGGGGACCCAGTACTTC
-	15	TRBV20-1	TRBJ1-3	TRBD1	CSASRQGAWGNTIYF	TGCAGTGCTTCCCGCCAGGGGGCATGGGGAAACACCATATATTTT